One and the same sample provided the 15 T cell receptor beta chains below, sequenced in a study of graft-versus-host responses after intestinal transplantation. Profiling relied on immunoSEQ multiplex PCR, and the TCRdb table lists in-frame clones only, not all of them. The table records some 110,000 clones, just under 95% of them present only once. These receptors are not linked to any known antigen. The material sequenced was unstimulated CD8+ T cells sorted from spleen or lymph node cells, taken before transplant. The receptors derive from a human donor who was the organ donor for an intestinal transplant.

The chain employs TRBV9 and TRBJ2-3; 13 nucleotides align to TRBD2. Looked up from germline, CDR1 is SGDLS and CDR2 is YYNGEE. Trimming took 3 bases from V and 0 from J; bases not matched to a gene: 4. There are 17 residues in the CDR3. The CDR3 bases are TGTGCCAGCAGCGCCCGGACTAGCGGGAGTAGCACAGATACGCAGTATTTT. Translation: CASSARTSGSSTDTQYF.

V gene TRBV4-3 combines with J gene TRBJ2-3; D is ambiguous. V lost 3 bases to trimming and J lost 6 bases, with 10 bases between them. Germline V CDR1 and CDR2: LGHNA, YSLEER. CDR3 length equals 13 residues. DNA for the CDR3: TGCGCCAGCAGCCATACCTTAGCTGATACGCAGTATTTT. Amino acid sequence: CASSHTLADTQYF.

The genes are TRBV5-1 and TRBJ2-3, with a tentative D call TRBD2 (5 bases). Per germline, CDR1 SGHRS and CDR2 YFSETQ. The CDR3 covers 13 residues. V dropped 5 bases and J dropped 6 bases, with 13 bases sitting between them. CDR3 DNA: TGCGCCAGCAGATACGTAGCGACCGATACGCAGTATTTT. As protein: CASRYVATDTQYF.

The genes are TRBV13 and TRBJ2-7; possible D gene TRBD2, 6 bases. The V gene's germline CDR1 is PRHDT and CDR2 FYEKMQ (reference sequence). V lost 0 bases and J lost 3, with 12 bases in between. The CDR3 runs 15 residues. The CDR3 sequence is CASSLGLGAGYEQYF. Here the CDR3 DNA reads TGTGCCAGCAGCTTAGGCCTCGGAGCGGGCTACGAGCAGTACTTC.

The chain links TRBV4-1 to TRBJ2-7, with D maybe TRBD2 (5 bases). The V end was cut by 4 bases, the J end by 6 bases, with 19 bases between. Germline loops: CDR1 MGHRA, CDR2 YSYEKL. The CDR3 has 15 residues. CDR3 bases: TGCGCCAGCAGCCCAGCCTCGGGGTTGGGCCCCGAGCAGTACTTC. The encoded protein is CASSPASGLGPEQYF.

This sequence joins TRBV6-5 and TRBJ1-1; D unresolved. CDR1 and CDR2 (germline): MNHEY, SVGAGI. The V gene lost 6 bases and the J gene lost 1 base, with 12 bases spanning the gap. The CDR3 is 14 amino acids. CDR3 protein: CASRQRAGNTEAFF. The CDR3, as DNA: TGTGCCAGCAGACAAAGGGCGGGGAACACTGAAGCTTTCTTT.

The chain recombines TRBV15 with TRBJ1-2; the D gene is possibly TRBD1 (5 bases). Looked up from germline, CDR1 is LNHNV and CDR2 is YYDKDF (reference sequence). The length of the CDR3 is 14 residues. Trimming cost V 0 bases and J 7 bases, with 12 bases left between them. This CDR3 is CATSRDKGPLGYTF. The DNA for the CDR3 is TGTGCCACCAGCAGAGATAAGGGGCCCCTTGGCTACACCTTC.

The chain has TRBV7-6 and TRBJ2-6; possible D gene TRBD1, 6 bases. Germline CDR1 reads SGHVS; CDR2 reads FNYEAQ. Trimming stripped 5 bases from V and 4 bases from J, with 9 bases between. The CDR3 totals 14 residues. CDR3 residues: CASSPGQGANVLTF. The CDR3, as DNA: TGTGCCAGCAGCCCCGGACAGGGGGCCAACGTCCTGACTTTC.

The V gene is TRBV29-1, the J gene TRBJ2-7; 8 nucleotides align to TRBD2. The CDR3 contains 13 residues. CDR1 and CDR2 (germline): SQVTM, ANQGSEA. V trimming: 4 bases; J trimming: 7 bases; junction bases outside the gene matches: 9. The CDR3 loop reads CSVVVSGTREQYF. CDR3 nucleotides: TGCAGCGTTGTAGTTAGCGGGACGCGGGAGCAGTACTTC.

The genes are TRBV13 and TRBJ2-3; possible D gene TRBD2, 6 bases. The germline V gene encodes CDR1 PRHDT and CDR2 FYEKMQ (reference sequence). V was cut by 5 bases and J by 0 bases, with 6 bases left in between. The length of the CDR3 is 13 residues. CDR3 nucleotides: TGTGCCAGCAGCAGCGGGAGCACAGATACGCAGTATTTT. This gives the protein CASSSGSTDTQYF.

The chain joins TRBV7-2 to TRBJ2-3; 11 positions agree with TRBD2. Unmatched junction bases numbered 5, after V lost 4 bases and J lost 5 bases. Germline values: CDR1 SGHTA, CDR2 FQGNSA. The CDR3 contains 15 residues. In nucleotides, the CDR3 is TGTGCCAGCAGCTCGACTAGCGGGGCCGTAGATACGCAGTATTTT. Its protein is CASSSTSGAVDTQYF.

V is TRBV25-1 and J is TRBJ2-2, with D hard to call. V lost 5 bases to trimming and J lost 0 bases, with 16 bases between them. The CDR3 has 17 amino acids. CDR1 is MGHDK and CDR2 is SYGVNS in the germline V gene. The CDR3 sequence is CASSPQRWRTNTGELFF. CDR3 nucleotide sequence: TGTGCCAGCAGTCCCCAAAGGTGGAGAACGAACACCGGGGAGCTGTTTTTT.

The chain is built from TRBV11-3 and TRBJ2-7; the D gene is possibly TRBD2 (5 bases). V dropped 1 base and J dropped 6 bases, with 13 bases sitting between them. The CDR3 consists of 14 residues. Germline assignment: CDR1 SGHNT and CDR2 YENEEA. CDR3 bases: TGTGCCAGCAGCTTAGGAGTCGGGGTTGGCGAGCAGTACTTC. It translates to CASSLGVGVGEQYF.

Of note for this clone: Germline and junction disagree at one end, which may indicate a read error. Other DNA sequences within the sample encode an identical CDR3. The chain links TRBV27 to TRBJ2-6; 7 bases line up with TRBD1. The V gene's germline CDR1 is MNHEY and CDR2 SMNVEV (reference sequence). The CDR3 sequence is 18 residues long. The CDR3 reads CASSPSTGRLSGANVLTF. The CDR3 DNA follows: TGTGCCAGCAGTCCTTCGACAGGGCGGCTTTCTGGGGCCAACGTCCTGACCTTC.

J is TRBJ2-5 and V is TRBV7-9, with 10 bases identical to TRBD1. V lost 4 bases, J lost 1 base, and 6 bases stayed unmatched. From germline, CDR1 is SEHNR and CDR2 FQNEAQ (reference sequence). The CDR3 consists of 16 residues. CDR3 amino acids: CASSSRDRGTQETQYF. CDR3 DNA sequence: TGTGCCAGCAGCTCCCGGGACAGGGGAACCCAAGAGACCCAGTACTTC.